This passage covers 9 T cell receptor beta chains from one sample sequenced in a study of T cells in Graves' hyperthyroidism and ophthalmopathy. The TCR beta CDR3 regions underwent amplification using RNA transcripts as the source. Primed by the HTBI set, a first-round RT-PCR was run on the TCR CDR3. TCRdb fed the multiplex PCR reads into MiXCR, producing one record per CDR3 protein. The sample yields more than 300,000 distinct CDR3 sequences, about 14% seen once. The sample was blood. All receptors come from a woman aged 25-40 years with Graves' hyperthyroidism.

In the case of this clonotype: A single base separates this from a much larger clone, so it may be a read error. The gene calls are TRBV19 and TRBJ2-1; TRBD1 is a possible D gene (6 bases). The CDR3 extends over 15 amino acids. The germline gives CDR1 LNHDA, CDR2 SQIVND (reference sequence). CDR3 bases: TGTGCCAGTAGCCTCGGACAGTACTCCTACAATGAGCGGTTCTTC. This encodes CASSLGQYSYNERFF.

This clonotype was detected ten times or more. The chain employs TRBV28 and TRBJ2-7; 7 nucleotides line up with TRBD2. The CDR3 consists of 14 residues. Germline assignment: CDR1 MDHEN and CDR2 SYDVKM. Trimming cost V 6 bases and J 2 bases; bases outside gene matches: 7. The CDR3 bases are TGTGCCAGCAGAAACCGAGCGGGACCCTACGAGCAGTACTTC. Its protein is CASRNRAGPYEQYF.

The genes are TRBV28 and TRBJ2-4; TRBD1 agrees at 10 bases. The CDR3 extends over 16 amino acids. Germline CDR1 MDHEN, CDR2 SYDVKM. The junction had 4 bases not matched to a gene; V was cut back by 3 bases and J by 2 bases. This CDR3 reads CASSFQGQGTKNIQYF. CDR3 bases: TGTGCCAGCAGTTTTCAGGGACAGGGGACCAAAAACATTCAGTACTTC.

The chain links TRBV7-3 to TRBJ2-2; D ambiguous. Germline V gene lookup returns CDR1 SGHTA and CDR2 FQGTGA. The CDR3 runs to 15 residues. Between the trimmed V and J ends, which lost 0 bases and 4 bases, there was a span of 9 bases. The chain's CDR3 is CASSLTQSITGELFF. Here the CDR3 DNA reads TGTGCCAGCAGCTTAACCCAATCGATCACCGGGGAGCTGTTTTTT.

V gene TRBV2 combines with J gene TRBJ1-1, with D hard to call. The CDR3 is made up of 15 amino acids. Trimming removed 8 bases at V and 0 bases at J, with 16 bases between. Germline CDR1 SNHLY, CDR2 FYNNEI. CDR3 amino acids: CASSGPRTVNTEAFF. DNA for the CDR3: TGTGCCAGCTCGGGCCCCCGGACGGTGAACACTGAAGCTTTCTTT.

V usage is TRBV20-1 and J usage is TRBJ2-2; D ambiguous. The CDR3 contains 17 residues. Trimming stripped 0 bases from V and 1 base from J, with 15 bases between. CDR1 is DFQATT, CDR2 SNEGSKA, per germline (reference sequence). The CDR3 DNA reads as TGCAGTGCTAGAGATATGGTAGGACGTATGAACACCGGGGAGCTGTTTTTT. Its protein is CSARDMVGRMNTGELFF.

The J gene is TRBJ2-3, the V gene TRBV5-1; tentatively, D is TRBD2 (6 bases). Per germline, CDR1 SGHRS and CDR2 YFSETQ. V lost 3 bases and J lost 8, with 19 bases in between. The CDR3 consists of 15 residues. CDR3 DNA: TGCGCCAGCAGCTCCGGGACTTTTGCGGGTTCTACGCAGTATTTT. As protein: CASSSGTFAGSTQYF. The whole variable domain, remainder taken from reference TRBV5-1 and TRBJ2-3, is KAGVTQTPRYLIKTRGQQVTLSCSPISGHRSVSWYQQTPGQGLQFLFEYFSETQRNKGNFPGRFSGRQFSNSRSEMNVSTLELGDSALYLCASSSGTFAGSTQYFGPGTRLTVL.

This clonotype was recorded many times. This rearrangement joins TRBV6-1 to TRBJ2-1; 9 bases agree with TRBD2. Germline trimming cut 10 bases from V and 3 bases from J; bases unmatched to any gene: 7. Germline-derived CDR1 and CDR2 are MNHNS and SASEGT. The CDR3 length is 14 residues. CDR3 sequence: CATKAGGGYNEQFF. The CDR3 DNA sequence: TGTGCCACAAAAGCGGGAGGTGGCTACAATGAGCAGTTCTTC.

This clonotype came up many times. This rearrangement joins TRBV3-1 to TRBJ2-5, with TRBD1 as a possible D gene (6 bases). Germline V CDR1 and CDR2: LGHDT, YNNKEL (reference sequence). V lost 2 bases, J lost 5 bases, and 12 bases lay in between. This CDR3 comprises 14 residues. CDR3 amino acids: CASSQQGIVETQYF. The CDR3 nucleotides read TGTGCCAGCAGCCAACAGGGGATTGTGGAGACCCAGTACTTC.